The sample holds a few counts of the clone carrying this T cell receptor beta chain. This CDR3 comprises 15 residues. Germline values: CDR1 SGHRS, CDR2 YFSETQ. V lost 3 bases to trimming and J lost 4 bases; unmatched junction nucleotides: 7. Only in-frame clones appear in the TCRdb table, and some are missing; sequencing was by immunoSEQ multiplex PCR. The sample contains some 760,000 clones, 70% to 90% of which appear only once. The data are from a study of shared T cell receptors in the human thymus. These data are also associated with another study on human thymus T cells. Per that study: Resections from corrective heart surgery provided thymus tissue. Both thymic and peripheral blood repertoires showed apparently biased V and J usage.

The genes are TRBV5-1 and TRBJ2-5; 9 bases are a match to TRBD1. The TCR sequence derives from a girl under three years old with a congenital heart defect. Sequenced sample: thymocytes. DNA for the CDR3: TGCGCCAGCAGCTCCCGGGACAGGGACCTAGAGACCCAGTACTTC. Its translation: CASSSRDRDLETQYF.